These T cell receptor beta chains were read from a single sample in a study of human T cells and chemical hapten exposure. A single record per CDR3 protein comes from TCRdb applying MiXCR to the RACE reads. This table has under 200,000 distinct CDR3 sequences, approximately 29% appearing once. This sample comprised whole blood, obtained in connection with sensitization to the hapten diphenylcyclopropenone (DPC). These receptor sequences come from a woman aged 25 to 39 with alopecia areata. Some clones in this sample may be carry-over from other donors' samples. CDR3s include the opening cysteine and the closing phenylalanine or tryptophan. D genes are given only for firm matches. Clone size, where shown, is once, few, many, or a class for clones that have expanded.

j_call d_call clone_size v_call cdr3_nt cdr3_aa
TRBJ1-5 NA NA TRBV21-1 NA CASSPRWGIGSNQPQHF
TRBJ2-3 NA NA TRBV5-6 TGTGCCAGCAGCTTGGATGTCGGGACTTCGAACACAGATACGCAGTATTTT CASSLDVGTSNTDTQYF
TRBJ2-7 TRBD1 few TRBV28 TGTGCCAGCAGCTCCCCCGGGACAGGGACCTACGAGCAGTACTTC CASSSPGTGTYEQYF
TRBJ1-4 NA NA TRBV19 TGTGCCAGTAGTTATGACGGATATAATGAAAAACTGTTTTTT CASSYDGYNEKLFF
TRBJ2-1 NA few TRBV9 TGTGCCAGCAGCCCCCACTCCCCTTTGGATGAGCAGTTCTTC CASSPHSPLDEQFF
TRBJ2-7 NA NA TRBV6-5 TGTGCCAGCAGTTGGAAAGCTAGCTCCTACGAGCAGTACTTC CASSWKASSYEQYF
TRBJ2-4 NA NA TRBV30 TGTGCCTGGAGTGTAGGGGCGGGCAAAAACATTCAGTACTTC CAWSVGAGKNIQYF
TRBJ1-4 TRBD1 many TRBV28 TGTGCCAGCAGTACGATCGGACAGGGCGATGAAAAACTGTTTTTT CASSTIGQGDEKLFF
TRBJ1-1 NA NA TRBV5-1 TGCGCCAGCAGCTTGTGGGGAAGGAACACTGAAGCTTTCTTT CASSLWGRNTEAFF
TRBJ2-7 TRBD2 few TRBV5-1 TGCGCCAGCAGCTTGGAGGGGACTAGCAGATTTCAGCAGTACTTC CASSLEGTSRFQQYF
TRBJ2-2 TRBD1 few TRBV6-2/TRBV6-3 TGTGCCAGCAGTTCCGGGACAGGGGGCCCCGGGGAGCTGTTTTTT CASSSGTGGPGELFF
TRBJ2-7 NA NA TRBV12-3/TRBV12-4 TGTGCCAGCAGTCTTGGGCCCCCTCCCTACGAGCAGTACTTC CASSLGPPPYEQYF
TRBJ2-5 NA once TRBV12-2 TGTGCAAGTCGCCCCCAGGACAGGGCTCGAGAGACCCAGTACTTC CASRPQDRARETQYF
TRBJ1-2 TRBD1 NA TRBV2 TGTGCCAGCATTTCCGGACAGGCTGACCTTTATGGCTACACCTTC CASISGQADLYGYTF
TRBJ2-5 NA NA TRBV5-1 TGCGCCAGCAGCTTCGACGGAGGGCAAGAGACCCAGTACTTC CASSFDGGQETQYF
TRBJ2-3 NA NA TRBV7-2 TGTGCCAGCGGAGGGGCGGGGGCATCAGATACGCAGTATTTT CASGGAGASDTQYF
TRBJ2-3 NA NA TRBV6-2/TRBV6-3 TGTGCCAGCAGTTTGTCCACAAGCACAGATACGCAGTATTTT CASSLSTSTDTQYF
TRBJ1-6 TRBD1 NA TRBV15 TGTGCCACCAGCGCTAGGACAGGGCTGAATTCACCCCTCCACTTT CATSARTGLNSPLHF
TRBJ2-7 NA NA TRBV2 TGTGCCAGTGCCGGGACGGTGAGCTCCTACGAGCAGTACTTC CASAGTVSSYEQYF
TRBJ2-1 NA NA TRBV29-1 TGCAGCACGACTGGCTTACAGGAGCAGTTCTTC CSTTGLQEQFF
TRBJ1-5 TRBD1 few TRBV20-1 TGCAGTGCTGCGGGAGGGACAGGGGCCCCTAATCAGCCCCAGCATTTT CSAAGGTGAPNQPQHF
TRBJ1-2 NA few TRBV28 TGTGCCAGTTACACAGGGACAAACTATGGCTACACCTTC CASYTGTNYGYTF
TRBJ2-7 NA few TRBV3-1 TGTGCCAGCAGCCGTAAAGGAACCTACGAGCAGTACTTC CASSRKGTYEQYF
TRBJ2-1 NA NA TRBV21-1 TGTGCCAGCAGCCTTCTAGGGGGGGACTCCTACAATGAGCAGTTCTTC CASSLLGGDSYNEQFF
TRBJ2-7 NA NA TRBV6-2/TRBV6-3 TGTGCCAGCAGTTACGGCACCCGTAATGAGCAGTACTTC CASSYGTRNEQYF
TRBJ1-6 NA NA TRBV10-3 TGTGCCATCAGTGATAGCTCCTATAATTCACCCCTCCACTTT CAISDSSYNSPLHF
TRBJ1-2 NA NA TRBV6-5 TGTGCCAGCAGTAAGGGACAAGCTTTAGGTGGCTACACCTTC CASSKGQALGGYTF
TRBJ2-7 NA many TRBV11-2 TGTGCCAGCCGAAGCTTTACAGGGCAGTACTTC CASRSFTGQYF
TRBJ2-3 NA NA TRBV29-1 TGCAGCGTTAACCGTGGCGGGCAGGTAACAGATACGCAGTATTTT CSVNRGGQVTDTQYF
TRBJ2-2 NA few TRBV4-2 TGTGCCAGCAGCCAAGGAGAAACCGGGGAGCTGTTTTTT CASSQGETGELFF
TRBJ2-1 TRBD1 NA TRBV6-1 TGTGCCAGCAGAGGGACAGGTAAAGACTACAATGAGCAGTTCTTC CASRGTGKDYNEQFF
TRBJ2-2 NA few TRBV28 TGTGCCAGCAGTCCCGGCCGCGCGAACACCGGGGAGCTGTTTTTT CASSPGRANTGELFF
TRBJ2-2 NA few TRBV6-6 TGTGCCAGCAGTTGGGCCGGGGAGCTGTTTTTT CASSWAGELFF
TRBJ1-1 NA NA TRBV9 TGTGCCAGCAGCGTAGGACCCGAAAAAAACACTGAAGCTTTCTTT CASSVGPEKNTEAFF
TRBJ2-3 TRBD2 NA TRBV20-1 TGCAGTGCTAGCCCCGGGACTAGCGCCACAGATACGCAGTATTTT CSASPGTSATDTQYF
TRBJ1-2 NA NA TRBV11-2 TGTGCCAGCAGCTTAGAACAGGGTCTTGGTGGCTACACCTTC CASSLEQGLGGYTF
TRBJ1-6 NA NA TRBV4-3 TGCGCCAGCAGCCAAGATGGCAGGGATAATTCACCCCTCCACTTT CASSQDGRDNSPLHF
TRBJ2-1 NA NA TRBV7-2 TGTGCCAGCAGCCAGGGTCCCACGGGCAATGAGCAGTTCTTC CASSQGPTGNEQFF
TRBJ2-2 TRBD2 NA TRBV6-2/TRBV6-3 TGTGCCAGCAGTTACGGGACTAGGAACACCGGGGAGCTGTTTTTT CASSYGTRNTGELFF
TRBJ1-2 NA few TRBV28 TGTGTCAGCGCTTTCACCACATATGGCTACACCTTC CVSAFTTYGYTF
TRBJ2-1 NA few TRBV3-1 TGTGCCAGCAGCCGCACAGAGTCCTACAATGAGCAGTTCTTC CASSRTESYNEQFF
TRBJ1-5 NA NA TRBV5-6 TGTGCCAGCAGCTGGCGAGGTGCCTATAGCAATCAGCCCCAGCATTTT CASSWRGAYSNQPQHF
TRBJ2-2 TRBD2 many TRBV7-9 TGTGCCAGCAGCTTAGGGACTAGCGGCGCGAACACCGGGGAGCTGTTTTTT CASSLGTSGANTGELFF
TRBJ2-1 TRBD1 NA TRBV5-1 TGCGCCAGCAGCTCCCACGGGACAGGGACTAACAATGAGCAGTTCTTC CASSSHGTGTNNEQFF
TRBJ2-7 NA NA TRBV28 TGTGCCAGCAGTTTAAGGGGACTTACCTACGAGCAGTACTTC CASSLRGLTYEQYF
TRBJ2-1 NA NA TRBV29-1 TGCAGCGTCCCCTCAGGGTCTCACTACAATGAGCAGTTCTTC CSVPSGSHYNEQFF
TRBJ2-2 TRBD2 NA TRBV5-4 TGTGCCAGCAGCTTCTCCCTAGCGGGGACCGGGGAGCTGTTTTTT CASSFSLAGTGELFF
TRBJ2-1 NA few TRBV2 TGTGCCAGCCGGGGGAGCGGCCCCTACAATGAGCAGTTCTTC CASRGSGPYNEQFF
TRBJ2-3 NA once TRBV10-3 TGTGCCATCAGTGATTTGGTTAAGGACACAACCACAGATACGCAGTATTTT CAISDLVKDTTTDTQYF
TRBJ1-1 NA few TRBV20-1 TGCAGTGCTAGACCACCCCCCTCCCCGCACATGAACACTGAAGCTTTCTTT CSARPPPSPHMNTEAFF
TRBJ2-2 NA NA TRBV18 TGTGCCAGCTCTCGTAGAGACGCCGGGGAGCTGTTTTTT CASSRRDAGELFF
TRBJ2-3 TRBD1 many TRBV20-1 TGCAGTGCTAGAGATCTTACAGGGGGCGCGGATACGCAGTATTTT CSARDLTGGADTQYF
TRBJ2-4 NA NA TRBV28 TGTGCCAGCAGACTTAGCATAAGAAACATTCAGTACTTC CASRLSIRNIQYF
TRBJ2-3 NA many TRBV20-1 TGCAGTGCTAGATCCATGGATACGCAGTATTTT CSARSMDTQYF
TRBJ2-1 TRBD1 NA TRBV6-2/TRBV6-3 TGTGCCAGCAGTTACGAGACAGGGGGACGGGATGAGCAGTTCTTC CASSYETGGRDEQFF